What follows is one T cell receptor (beta chain) and its context. Its antigen is undetermined. One end of the junction is discordant with germline, which a read error may explain. TCR beta cDNA was made from 450 to 500 ng total RNA with a constant-region primer. Slightly modified ARM-PCR, run as three nested multiplex PCR rounds, produced the TCR beta libraries. TCRdb ran MiXCR on the multiplex PCR reads and lists one entry per CDR3 protein. The sample has 80,000 or so distinct CDR3 sequences, about three quarters seen once; the top ten hold 26%. The data belong to a study of tumor-infiltrating lymphocytes in primary liver carcinoma. Study outcomes and limitations: Tumor-blood pairs (like tumor-adjacent pairs) overlapped less than tumor region pairs did.

The tissue used was unsorted bulk material of roughly 17-31 mg. RNA and DNA were co-extracted from it with the AllPrep DNA/RNA mini kit. The sequence was obtained from a man aged 35 to 55 with primary liver carcinoma and hepatitis B virus infection. The sequenced material came from tumor-adjacent normal liver tissue.

In DNA, the CDR3 is TGTGCCAGCAGTCGACTAGCAGGAGTGTACGAGCGGTACTTC. It specifies CASSRLAGVYERYF. The rearrangement joins TRBV6-2 or TRBV6-3 to TRBJ2-7, with TRBD2 identical over 7 bases. In germline, CDR1 is MNHEY, CDR2 SVGEGT. The CDR3 runs to 14 residues.